The 9 T cell receptor beta chains in this list originate from one sample, sequenced in a study of a mutant IDH1 vaccine in newly diagnosed glioma (dated by TCRdb to 2020 to 2023). According to the study, the label for this sample's time point signals: baseline, week 1 (first vaccination visit). The meaning of the sample's treatment or condition label: pre-vaccination baseline after standard-of-care therapy. The library was built by means of the immunoSEQ multiplex PCR assay. Sourced from immuneACCESS, this table was stored by TCRdb with only in-frame sequences that have V and J called. A share of the clones is absent; for the studies checked, an unresolved V gene accounts for under half, and the remainder has no known explanation. The sample table shows about 92,000 clones, and roughly 85% are seen once. Around 7% of the sample belongs to the ten largest clones. Source: PBMCs, taken from a glioma patient treated with radiotherapy, temozolomide or both. The receptors come from a woman between 50 and 59 years old with glioma.

The CDR3: CASSQDFTSPSTDTQYF. Here the CDR3 DNA reads TGTGCCAGCAGCCAAGATTTCACTTCCCCTAGCACAGATACGCAGTATTTT. J is TRBJ2-3 and V is TRBV4-2; D remains ambiguous. Germline CDR1 reads LGHNA; CDR2 reads YNFKEQ. V gave up 0 bases and J gave up 0 bases, with 13 bases separating them. This CDR3 has 17 residues.

This chain uses TRBV19 with TRBJ2-3; D tentatively fits TRBD1 or TRBD2 (5 bases each). Germline CDR1 LNHDA, CDR2 SQIVND (reference sequence). The length of the CDR3 is 16 residues. V lost 4 bases and J 3 bases, leaving 17 bases between the germline ends. DNA of the CDR3: TGTGCCAGTAGTAAACGATTGTTGGGGGTTACAGATACGCAGTATTTT. Translation gives CASSKRLLGVTDTQYF.

There are a few counts of this clone. The chain is built from TRBV7-8 and TRBJ2-7, with TRBD1 matching 7 bases. The CDR3 consists of 13 residues. Germline trimming cut 0 bases from V and 6 bases from J; bases unmatched to any gene: 2. Germline V gene sequence: CDR1 SGHVS, CDR2 FQNEAQ. The CDR3 nucleotides read TGTGCCAGCAGCTTAGCGCCAGGGGGCGAGCAGTACTTC. The encoded protein is CASSLAPGGEQYF.

The gene calls are TRBV9 and TRBJ2-2; no firm D call. The V gene lost 4 bases and the J gene lost 6 bases, with 7 bases spanning the gap. This CDR3 region has 12 residues. In germline, CDR1 is SGDLS, CDR2 YYNGEE. The CDR3: CASSSRAGELFF. CDR3 bases: TGTGCCAGCAGCTCACGGGCCGGGGAGCTGTTTTTT. Full variable domain (rest looked up from reference TRBV9 and TRBJ2-2): DSGVTQTPKHLITATGQRVTLRCSPRSGDLSVYWYQQSLDQGLQFLIQYYNGEERAKGNILERFSAQQFPDLHSELNLSSLELGDSALYFCASSSRAGELFFGEGSRLTVL.

This chain connects TRBV29-1 to TRBJ2-3; D not resolved. The CDR3 has 13 amino acids. Germline lookup yields CDR1 SQVTM and CDR2 ANQGSEA. The ends were cut back, 4 bases at V and 6 bases at J, with 14 bases in the middle. CDR3 bases: TGCAGCGTTGCTCTGCCATCAGCCGATACGCAGTATTTT. Amino acids: CSVALPSADTQYF.

This chain uses TRBV2 with TRBJ2-1; TRBD2 matches 11 bases. CDR1 is SNHLY, CDR2 FYNNEI, per germline. The CDR3 sequence is 20 residues long. Trimming removed 2 bases from V and 0 bases from J; junction bases left unmatched: 12. DNA of the CDR3: TGTGCCAGCAGTGAACGCGGGCTAGCGGGGGGCCGGAGCTCCTACAATGAGCAGTTCTTC. This sequence encodes CASSERGLAGGRSSYNEQFF.

The rearrangement uses TRBV7-3 and TRBJ2-3; D is possibly TRBD2 (6 bases). V was pared by 4 bases and J by 0 bases, with 14 bases between. Per the germline V gene, CDR1 is SGHTA and CDR2 is FQGTGA. The CDR3 sequence is 16 residues long. This CDR3 is CASSSFPGLSTDTQYF. In DNA form, the CDR3 reads TGTGCCAGCAGCTCCTTCCCGGGACTTAGCACAGATACGCAGTATTTT.

The CDR3 loop is CASSIGTVNEKLFF. The CDR3 DNA reads as TGTGCCAGTAGTATCGGGACGGTAAATGAAAAACTGTTTTTT. The chain employs TRBV19 and TRBJ1-4; possible D gene TRBD1, 5 bases. CDR1 LNHDA and CDR2 SQIVND come from the germline V gene (reference sequence). The CDR3 spans 14 residues. The V end was cut by 3 bases, the J end by 5 bases, with 10 bases between. Supplemented by reference TRBV19 and TRBJ1-4, the full variable domain reads DGGITQSPKYLFRKEGQNVTLSCEQNLNHDAMYWYRQDPGQGLRLIYYSQIVNDFQKGDIAEGYSVSREKKESFPLTVTSAQKNPTAFYLCASSIGTVNEKLFFGSGTQLSVL.

The chain employs TRBV2 and TRBJ1-2; possibly TRBD1 for D (6 bases). Germline assignment: CDR1 SNHLY and CDR2 FYNNEI. The length of the CDR3 is 13 residues. Trimming pared 9 bases from V and 2 bases from J, leaving 13 bases between. Here the CDR3 DNA reads TGTGCCAGTAGAGCCGGGACAAACTATGGCTACACCTTC. Its protein is CASRAGTNYGYTF. The whole variable domain, filled in from reference TRBV2 and TRBJ1-2, reads EPEVTQTPSHQVTQMGQEVILRCVPISNHLYFYWYRQILGQKVEFLVSFYNNEISEKSEIFDDQFSVERPDGSNFTLKIRSTKLEDSAMYFCASRAGTNYGYTFGSGTRLTVV.